The entry that follows covers one T cell receptor (beta chain) sequence. The CDR3 has 16 residues. Trimming left V 4 bases short and J 2 bases short, with 19 bases between. Germline assignment: CDR1 SGDLS and CDR2 YYNGEE. Cohort allocation depended upon clinical history that participants reported. The sample comes from a study of blood T cell repertoires in COVID-19. Original processing methods: Quantification of nucleated cells was approximated via reference gene primer amplification. Libraries were prepared by immunoSEQ multiplex PCR; TCRdb keeps only in-frame clonotypes and omits some of them. V, J and clone size are taken as reported in that table, and D and trimming were inferred from the DNA itself. The table has a few hundred thousand clones, roughly nine tenths seen once.

Source material: PBMCs or T cells enriched from blood (not recorded which). The source is a woman under 40 who had recovered from COVID-19. V is TRBV9 and J is TRBJ2-7; no definite D call. The CDR3 DNA sequence: TGTGCCAGCAGCCCACGCGACTCGTTGAACACCTACGAGCAGTACTTC. As protein: CASSPRDSLNTYEQYF.